This T cell receptor (beta chain) came from a study of cytomegalovirus exposure and HLA in healthy donors. Among the 120 subjects of the validation cohort, separate from the 666-subject first cohort, were the donors. This clone was seen a few times. The antigen remains undetermined. The CDR3 has 14 amino acids. Germline V gives CDR1 WSHSY, CDR2 SAAADI. Trimming removed 6 bases from V and 0 bases from J, with 11 bases in between. Study-level results: It was about 150 TCR beta chains that were listed as cytomegalovirus-associated. Rarity marked most TCR sequences, yet some public TCRs occurred in many donors.

Generated by immunoSEQ multiplex PCR, the TCRdb table keeps only in-frame clones and is missing some. The sample comprises about 160,000 clones, 85% of which are singletons, and 2% to 2.5% rests with the top ten. Source material: PBMCs. The rearrangement links TRBV10-2 to TRBJ1-2; perhaps TRBD1 as D (6 bases). The origin of this receptor is a man under 40 in good health and CMV-seropositive. The CDR3 reads CASSGTTANYGYTF. The CDR3 coding sequence is TGCGCCAGCAGCGGGACAACAGCTAACTATGGCTACACCTTC.